This TCR beta chain was obtained from a study of CD8+ T cells in alopecia areata. cDNA prepared by RNA extraction and subsequent reverse transcription served as the template for sequencing. Clones were read by immunoSEQ multiplex PCR, and TCRdb kept only the in-frame ones, dropping some. The top ten hold about 16% of the sample, which has roughly 70,000 clones, 29% seen once. The treatment denotes: oral pan-JAK inhibitor, 5-10 mg twice daily. Germline CDR1 reads SGDLS; CDR2 reads YYNGEE. CDR3 size: 17 residues. V was trimmed by 0 bases and J by 0 bases, leaving 14 bases between them. Sequenced material: CD8+ T cells sorted from blood, taken at week 4, from a patient treated with tofacitinib. This TCR came from a human donor with alopecia areata. The chain has TRBV9 and TRBJ2-3; the D gene is possibly TRBD2 (6 bases). The chain's CDR3 is CASSVAGDSKSTDTQYF. The CDR3 nucleotides are TGTGCCAGCAGCGTAGCGGGAGACTCAAAGAGCACAGATACGCAGTATTTT.